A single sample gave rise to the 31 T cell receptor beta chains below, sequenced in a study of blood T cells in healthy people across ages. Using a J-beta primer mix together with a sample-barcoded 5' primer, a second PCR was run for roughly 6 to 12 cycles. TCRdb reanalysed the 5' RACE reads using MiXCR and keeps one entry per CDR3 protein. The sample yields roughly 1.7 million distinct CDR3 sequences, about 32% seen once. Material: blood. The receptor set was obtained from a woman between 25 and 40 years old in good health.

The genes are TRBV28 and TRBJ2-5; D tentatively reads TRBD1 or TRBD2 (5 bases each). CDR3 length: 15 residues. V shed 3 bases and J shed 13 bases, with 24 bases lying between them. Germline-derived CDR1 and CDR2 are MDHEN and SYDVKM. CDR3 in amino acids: CASSFNLLASAGGYF. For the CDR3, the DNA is TGTGCCAGCAGTTTTAATTTACTGGCGTCGGCTGGGGGGTACTTC.

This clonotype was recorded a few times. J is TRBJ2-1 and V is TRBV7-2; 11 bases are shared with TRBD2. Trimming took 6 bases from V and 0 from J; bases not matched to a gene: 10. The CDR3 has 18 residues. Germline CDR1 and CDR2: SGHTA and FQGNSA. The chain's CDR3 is CASRHSGGALSSYNEQFF. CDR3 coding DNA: TGTGCCAGCAGACATAGCGGGGGGGCTTTAAGCTCCTACAATGAGCAGTTCTTC.

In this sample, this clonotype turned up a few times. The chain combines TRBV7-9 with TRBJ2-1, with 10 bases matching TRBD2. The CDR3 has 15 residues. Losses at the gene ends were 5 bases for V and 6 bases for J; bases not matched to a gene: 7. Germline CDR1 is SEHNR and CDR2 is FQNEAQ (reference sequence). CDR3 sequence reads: CASSRSGGLPNEQFF. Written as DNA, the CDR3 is TGTGCCAGCAGCCGTAGCGGGGGGCTACCCAATGAGCAGTTCTTC.

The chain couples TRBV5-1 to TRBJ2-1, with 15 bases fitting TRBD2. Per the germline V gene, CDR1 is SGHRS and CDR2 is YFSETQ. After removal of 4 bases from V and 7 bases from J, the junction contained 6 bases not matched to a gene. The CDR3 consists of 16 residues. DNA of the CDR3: TGCGCCAGCAGCCCGTGGACTAGCGGGAGGGTTAATGAGCAGTTCTTC. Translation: CASSPWTSGRVNEQFF.

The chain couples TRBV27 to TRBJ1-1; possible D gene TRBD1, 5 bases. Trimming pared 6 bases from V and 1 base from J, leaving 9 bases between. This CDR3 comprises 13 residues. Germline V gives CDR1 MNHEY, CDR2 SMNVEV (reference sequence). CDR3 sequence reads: CASRKTGNTEAFF. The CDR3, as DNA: TGTGCCAGCAGAAAAACAGGGAACACTGAAGCTTTCTTT.

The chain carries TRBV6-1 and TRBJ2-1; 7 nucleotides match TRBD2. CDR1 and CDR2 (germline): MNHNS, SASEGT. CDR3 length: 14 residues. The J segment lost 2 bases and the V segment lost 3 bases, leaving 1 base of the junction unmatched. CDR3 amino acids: CASSEGLTYNEQFF. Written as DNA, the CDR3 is TGTGCCAGCAGTGAGGGACTAACCTACAATGAGCAGTTCTTC.

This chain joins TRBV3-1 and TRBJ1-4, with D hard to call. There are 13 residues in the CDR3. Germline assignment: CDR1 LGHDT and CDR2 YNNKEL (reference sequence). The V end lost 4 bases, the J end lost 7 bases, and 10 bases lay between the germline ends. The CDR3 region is CASSPRGREKLFF. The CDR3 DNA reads TGTGCCAGCAGCCCGCGGGGTCGTGAAAAACTGTTTTTT.

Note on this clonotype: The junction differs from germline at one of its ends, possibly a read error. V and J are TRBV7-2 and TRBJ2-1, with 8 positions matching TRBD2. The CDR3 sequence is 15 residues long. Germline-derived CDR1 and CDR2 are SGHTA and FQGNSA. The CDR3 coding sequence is TGTGCCAGCGGCTTAGCGGGGAGCTCCTACAATGAGCAGTTCTTC. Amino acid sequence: CASGLAGSSYNEQFF.

The CDR3 sequence is CASWGTQIPSYEQYF. CDR3 nucleotide sequence: TGTGCCAGTTGGGGGACGCAAATCCCCTCCTACGAGCAGTACTTC. The chain employs TRBV28 and TRBJ2-7; D may correspond to TRBD1 or TRBD2 (5 bases each). The CDR3 is 15 residues long. CDR1 MDHEN and CDR2 SYDVKM come from the germline V gene. The germline V and J ends were trimmed by 9 bases and 0 bases, with 18 bases remaining between them.

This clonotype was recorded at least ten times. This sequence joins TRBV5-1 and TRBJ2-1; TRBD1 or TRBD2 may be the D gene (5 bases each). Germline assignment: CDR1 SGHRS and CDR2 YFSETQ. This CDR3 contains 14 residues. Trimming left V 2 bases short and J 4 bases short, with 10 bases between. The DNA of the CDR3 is TGCGCCAGCAGCTTCGGGGCGGGTTACAATGAGCAGTTCTTC. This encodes CASSFGAGYNEQFF.

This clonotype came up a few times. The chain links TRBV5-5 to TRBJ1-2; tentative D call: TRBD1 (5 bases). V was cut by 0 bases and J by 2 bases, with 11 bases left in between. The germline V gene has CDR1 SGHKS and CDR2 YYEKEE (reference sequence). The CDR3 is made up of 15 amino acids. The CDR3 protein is CASSLGIRDNYGYTF. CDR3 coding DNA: TGTGCCAGCAGCTTGGGTATCAGGGACAACTATGGCTACACCTTC.

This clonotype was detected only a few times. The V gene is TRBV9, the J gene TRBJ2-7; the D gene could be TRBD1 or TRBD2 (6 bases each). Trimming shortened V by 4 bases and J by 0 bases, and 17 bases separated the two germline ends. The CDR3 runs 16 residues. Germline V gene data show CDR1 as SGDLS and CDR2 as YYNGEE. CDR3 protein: CASSPGAAVRSYEQYF. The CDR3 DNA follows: TGTGCCAGCAGCCCGGGGGCGGCGGTACGCTCCTACGAGCAGTACTTC.

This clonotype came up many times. The CDR3 is CASSSEGNEQFF. The DNA for the CDR3 is TGTGCCAGCAGCTCTGAAGGGAATGAGCAGTTCTTC. The V gene is TRBV5-6, the J gene TRBJ2-1; D remains ambiguous. Germline lookup yields CDR1 SGHDT and CDR2 YYEEEE. V lost 3 bases and J 7 bases, leaving 8 bases between the germline ends. The CDR3 spans 12 residues.

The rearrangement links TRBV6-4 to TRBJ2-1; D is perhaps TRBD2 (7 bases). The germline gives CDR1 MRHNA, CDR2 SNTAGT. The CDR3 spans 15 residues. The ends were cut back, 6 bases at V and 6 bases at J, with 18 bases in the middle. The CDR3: CASSPRGGGGNEQFF. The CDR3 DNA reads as TGTGCCAGCAGCCCAAGGGGCGGGGGCGGCAATGAGCAGTTCTTC.

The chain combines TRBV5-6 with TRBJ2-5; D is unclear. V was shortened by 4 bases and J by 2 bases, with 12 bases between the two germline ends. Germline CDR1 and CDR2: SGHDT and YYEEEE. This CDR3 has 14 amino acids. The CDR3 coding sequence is TGTGCCAGCAGCCCCTGGTCAAGTCAAGAGACCCAGTACTTC. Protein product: CASSPWSSQETQYF. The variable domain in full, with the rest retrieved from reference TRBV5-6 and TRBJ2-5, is DAGVTQSPTHLIKTRGQQVTLRCSPKSGHDTVSWYQQALGQGPQFIFQYYEEEERQRGNFPDRFSGHQFPNYSSELNVNALLLGDSALYLCASSPWSSQETQYFGPGTRLLVL.

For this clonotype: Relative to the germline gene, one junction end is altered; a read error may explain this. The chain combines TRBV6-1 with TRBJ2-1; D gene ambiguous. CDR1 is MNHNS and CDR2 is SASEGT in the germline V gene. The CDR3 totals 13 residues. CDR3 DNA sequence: TGTGCCAGCAATGAAGGTAGGCTAGGGGAGCAGTTCTTC. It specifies CASNEGRLGEQFF.

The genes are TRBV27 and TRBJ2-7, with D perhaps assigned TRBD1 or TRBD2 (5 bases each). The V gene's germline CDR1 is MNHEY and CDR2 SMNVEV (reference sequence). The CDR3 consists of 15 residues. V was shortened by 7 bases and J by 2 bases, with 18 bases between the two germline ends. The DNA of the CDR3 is TGTGCCAGCAAGTTCCTCCCCGGGGCAGCCTACGAGCAGTACTTC. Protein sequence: CASKFLPGAAYEQYF.

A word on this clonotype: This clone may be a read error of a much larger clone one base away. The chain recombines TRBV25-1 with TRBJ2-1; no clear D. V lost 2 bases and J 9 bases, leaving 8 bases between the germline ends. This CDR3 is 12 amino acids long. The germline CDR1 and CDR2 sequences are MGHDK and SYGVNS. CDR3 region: CASSESLPEQFF. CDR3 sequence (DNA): TGTGCCAGCAGTGAAAGCCTTCCTGAGCAGTTCTTC. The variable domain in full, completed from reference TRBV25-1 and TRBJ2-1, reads EADIYQTPRYLVIGTGKKITLECSQTMGHDKMYWYQQDPGMELHLIHYSYGVNSTEKGDLSSESTVSRIRTEHFPLTLESARPSHTSQYLCASSESLPEQFFGPGTRLTVL.

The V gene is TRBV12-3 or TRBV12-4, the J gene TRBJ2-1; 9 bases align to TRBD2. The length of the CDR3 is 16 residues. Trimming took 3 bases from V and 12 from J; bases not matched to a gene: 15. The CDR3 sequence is CASSLQGTSGPRGQFF. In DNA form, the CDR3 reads TGTGCCAGCAGTTTGCAGGGTACTAGCGGGCCACGAGGGCAGTTCTTC.

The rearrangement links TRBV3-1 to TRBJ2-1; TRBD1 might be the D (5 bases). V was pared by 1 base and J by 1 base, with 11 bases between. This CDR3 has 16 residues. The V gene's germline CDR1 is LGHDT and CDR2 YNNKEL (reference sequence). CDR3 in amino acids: CASSQGVAGSYNEQFF. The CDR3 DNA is TGTGCCAGCAGCCAAGGGGTTGCAGGGTCCTACAATGAGCAGTTCTTC.

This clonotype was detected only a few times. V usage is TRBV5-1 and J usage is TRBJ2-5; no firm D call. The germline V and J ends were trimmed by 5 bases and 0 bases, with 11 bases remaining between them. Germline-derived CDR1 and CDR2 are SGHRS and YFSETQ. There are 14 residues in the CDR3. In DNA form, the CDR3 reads TGCGCCAGCAGGGGTCGACTGGACCAAGAGACCCAGTACTTC. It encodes CASRGRLDQETQYF.

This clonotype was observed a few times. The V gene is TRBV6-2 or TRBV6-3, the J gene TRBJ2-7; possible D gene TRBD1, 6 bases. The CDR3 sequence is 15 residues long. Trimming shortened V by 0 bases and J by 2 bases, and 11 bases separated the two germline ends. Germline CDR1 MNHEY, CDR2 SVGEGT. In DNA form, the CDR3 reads TGTGCCAGCAGTTACTCGGCGACAGGAGCCTACGAGCAGTACTTC. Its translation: CASSYSATGAYEQYF.

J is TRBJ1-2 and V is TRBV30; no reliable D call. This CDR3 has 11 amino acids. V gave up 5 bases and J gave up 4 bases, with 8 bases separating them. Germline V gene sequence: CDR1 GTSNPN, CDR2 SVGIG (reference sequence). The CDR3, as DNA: TGTGCCTGGGAGGAGGGCTATGGCTACACCTTC. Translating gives CAWEEGYGYTF.

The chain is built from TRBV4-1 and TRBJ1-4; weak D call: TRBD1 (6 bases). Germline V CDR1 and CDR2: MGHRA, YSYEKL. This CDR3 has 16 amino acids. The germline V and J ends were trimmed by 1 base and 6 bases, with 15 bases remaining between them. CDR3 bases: TGCGCCAGCAGCCAAGGTCGGGGGCGCGAGCATGAAAAACTGTTTTTT. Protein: CASSQGRGREHEKLFF.

This CDR3 is CASRETGNLYNEQFF. The CDR3 nucleotides are TGTGCCAGCAGAGAGACTGGCAACCTCTACAATGAGCAGTTCTTC. V and J are TRBV6-2 or TRBV6-3 and TRBJ2-1; D gene unclear. Trimming removed 6 bases at V and 3 bases at J, with 15 bases between. Per germline, CDR1 MNHEY and CDR2 SVGEGT. This CDR3 is 15 amino acids long.

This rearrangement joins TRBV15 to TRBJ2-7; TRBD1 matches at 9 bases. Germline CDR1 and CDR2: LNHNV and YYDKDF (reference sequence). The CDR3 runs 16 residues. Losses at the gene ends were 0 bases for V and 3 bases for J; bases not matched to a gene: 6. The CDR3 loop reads CATSREGGTGSYEQYF. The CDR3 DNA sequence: TGTGCCACCAGCAGAGAAGGCGGGACAGGGAGCTACGAGCAGTACTTC.

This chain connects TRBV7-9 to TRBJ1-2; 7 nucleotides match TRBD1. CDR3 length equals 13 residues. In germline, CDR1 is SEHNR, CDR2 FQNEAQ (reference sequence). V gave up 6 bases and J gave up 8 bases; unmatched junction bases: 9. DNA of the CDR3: TGTGCCAGCAGTTCGTTGCCGGGACAGGGCTACACCTTC. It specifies CASSSLPGQGYTF.

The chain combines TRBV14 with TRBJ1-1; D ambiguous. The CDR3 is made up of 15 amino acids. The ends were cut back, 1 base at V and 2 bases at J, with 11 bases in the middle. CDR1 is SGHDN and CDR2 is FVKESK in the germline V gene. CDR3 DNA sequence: TGTGCCAGCAGCCAAGGGGTCAACCCCAACACTGAAGCTTTCTTT. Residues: CASSQGVNPNTEAFF.

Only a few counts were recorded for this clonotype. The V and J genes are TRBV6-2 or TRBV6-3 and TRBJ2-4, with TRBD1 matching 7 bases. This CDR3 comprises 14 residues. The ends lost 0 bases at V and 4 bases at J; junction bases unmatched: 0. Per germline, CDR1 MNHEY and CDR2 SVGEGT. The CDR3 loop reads CASSYSGQKNIQYF. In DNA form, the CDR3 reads TGTGCCAGCAGTTACTCGGGACAGAAAAACATTCAGTACTTC.

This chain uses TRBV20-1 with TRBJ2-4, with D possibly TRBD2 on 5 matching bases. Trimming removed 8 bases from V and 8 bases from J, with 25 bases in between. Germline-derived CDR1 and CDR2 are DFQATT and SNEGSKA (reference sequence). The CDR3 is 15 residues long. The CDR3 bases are TGCAGTCTCCGGCAGACGCGAGGATTGAGGGACATTCAGTACTTC. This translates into CSLRQTRGLRDIQYF.

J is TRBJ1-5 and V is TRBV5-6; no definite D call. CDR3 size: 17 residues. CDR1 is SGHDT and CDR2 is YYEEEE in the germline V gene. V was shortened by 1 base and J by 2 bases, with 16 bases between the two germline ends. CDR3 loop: CASSLSRGSRGNQPQHF. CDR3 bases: TGTGCCAGCAGCTTGAGCCGTGGCTCAAGGGGCAATCAGCCCCAGCATTTT.